This TCR beta chain was sequenced in a study of T cell repertoires in aging, cancer and after chemotherapy. Study information: Roughly 8.8 million TCR reads made up the full dataset.

The template was genomic DNA from peripheral blood, not RNA. TRB rearrangements spanning V, D and J were amplified using mixed TRB-A/B primers. Using its own MiXCR run on the multiplex PCR reads, TCRdb lists one record per CDR3 protein. The table includes about 3,300 distinct CDR3 sequences, under 50% detected once. This clonotype is categorized as medium-sized. Its matching antigen is unknown. V was trimmed by 3 bases and J by 4 bases, leaving 0 bases between them. This CDR3 region has 11 residues. CDR1 SGHVS and CDR2 FNYEAQ come from the germline V gene. Study results and caveats: Untreated cancer patients had significantly lower blood TCR diversity than age-matched healthy donors. Median generation probability rose over the chemotherapy interval in each cancer cohort, suggesting rebound thymic output.

The chain couples TRBV7-6 to TRBJ2-2; D gene unclear. The material sequenced was blood. The receptor comes from a human donor in good health. The CDR3 DNA follows: TGTGCCAGCAGCTTCACCGGGGAGCTGTTTTTT. Its translation is CASSFTGELFF.